Sequencing of this TCR beta chain was carried out in a study of shared clonotypes between healthy human individuals. This clone was picked up one time. As yet, its antigen is unknown. The authors' processing: In the immunoSEQ data, sequences were junction-only and lacked quality scores, so filtering differed. The repertoire was sequenced with immunoSEQ multiplex PCR; TCRdb's copy has only in-frame clones and lacks some. V and J calls plus clone size are reproduced from that table; the DNA served to infer D and trimming. The table records some 2.3 million clones, 85% to 95% of them present only once. Overall study findings and caveats: Generally, estimated richness proved larger in naive subsets than it did in memory subsets. It was observed that 5% to 6% of naive CD4 clonotypes were shared across a handful of donors.

Sequenced input: naive CD4+ T cells from PBMCs. As for subset: CD45RA+ positively selected. The clonotype originates from a man younger than 35 in good health. Some clones in this sample may be carry-over from other donors' samples.

Here the CDR3 DNA reads TGCGCCAGCAGCTTGGCCCCAGGGAGGGACACCTACAATGAGCAGTTCTTC. This translates into CASSLAPGRDTYNEQFF. V gene TRBV5-1 combines with J gene TRBJ2-1, with a possible D match to TRBD2 (7 bases). Germline lookup yields CDR1 SGHRS and CDR2 YFSETQ. The CDR3 extends over 17 amino acids. The V end was cut by 0 bases, the J end by 2 bases, with 15 bases between.